This record covers a single T cell receptor (beta chain). As yet, its antigen is unknown. The CDR3 contains 12 residues. Germline CDR1 SQVTM, CDR2 ANQGSEA. Trimming shortened V by 6 bases and J by 7 bases, and 15 bases separated the two germline ends. Method: immunoSEQ multiplex PCR; TCRdb's copy keeps in-frame clones and lacks some. The sample has some 120,000 clones, around 87% seen once. Every patient had mismatch repair deficiency by PCR or immunohistochemistry. The TCR-sequenced patients were three responders to pembrolizumab. The data originate from a study of PD-1 blockade in mismatch repair-deficient tumors. About the research overall: Patients had fewer than 15 mismatch repair-deficient cancer types and were previously treated and progressing. Study-level results: After pembrolizumab, tumor-resident clones rose rapidly, then generally contracted before radiologic responses.

Sequencing was performed on peripheral blood, taken 44 weeks after starting pembrolizumab. The J gene is TRBJ1-1, the V gene TRBV29-1, with D uncertain. This clonotype was sampled from an adult with mismatch repair-deficient cancer. The CDR3 nucleotides are TGCAGCGTCTACGACCCTCTTTATGAAGCTTTCTTT. Translation gives CSVYDPLYEAFF.